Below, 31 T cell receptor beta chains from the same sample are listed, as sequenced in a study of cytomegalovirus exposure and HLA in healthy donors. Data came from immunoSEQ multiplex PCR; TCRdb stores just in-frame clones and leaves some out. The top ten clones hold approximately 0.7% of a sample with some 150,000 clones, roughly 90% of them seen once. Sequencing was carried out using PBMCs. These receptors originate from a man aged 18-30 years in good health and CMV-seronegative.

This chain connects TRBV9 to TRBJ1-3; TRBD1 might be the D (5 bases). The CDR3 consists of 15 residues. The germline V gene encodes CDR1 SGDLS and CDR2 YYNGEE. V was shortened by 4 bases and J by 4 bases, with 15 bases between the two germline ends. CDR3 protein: CASSLYDSVGNTIYF. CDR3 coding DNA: TGTGCCAGCAGCCTTTACGACAGCGTCGGAAACACCATATATTTT. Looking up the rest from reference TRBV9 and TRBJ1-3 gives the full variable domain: DSGVTQTPKHLITATGQRVTLRCSPRSGDLSVYWYQQSLDQGLQFLIQYYNGEERAKGNILERFSAQQFPDLHSELNLSSLELGDSALYFCASSLYDSVGNTIYFGEGSWLTVV.

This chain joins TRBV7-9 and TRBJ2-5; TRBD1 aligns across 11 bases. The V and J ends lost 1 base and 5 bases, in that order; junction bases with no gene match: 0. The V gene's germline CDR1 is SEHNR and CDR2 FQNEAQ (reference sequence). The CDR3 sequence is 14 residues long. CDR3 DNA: TGTGCCAGCAGCTTAGGGGACAGGGGGGAGACCCAGTACTTC. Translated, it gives CASSLGDRGETQYF.

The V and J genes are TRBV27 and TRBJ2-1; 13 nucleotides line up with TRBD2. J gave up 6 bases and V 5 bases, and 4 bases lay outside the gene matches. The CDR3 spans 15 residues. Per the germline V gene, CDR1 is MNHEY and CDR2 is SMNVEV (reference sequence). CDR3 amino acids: CASSIGTSGVNEQFF. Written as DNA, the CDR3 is TGTGCCAGCAGTATCGGGACTAGCGGGGTCAATGAGCAGTTCTTC.

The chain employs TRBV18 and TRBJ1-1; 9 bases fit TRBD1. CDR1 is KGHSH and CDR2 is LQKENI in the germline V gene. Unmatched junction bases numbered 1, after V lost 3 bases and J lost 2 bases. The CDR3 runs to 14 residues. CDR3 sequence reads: CASSPGQGNTEAFF. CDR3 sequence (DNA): TGTGCCAGCTCACCGGGACAGGGTAACACTGAAGCTTTCTTT.

In nucleotides, the CDR3 is TGTGCCAGCAGCTTAAGGGGCGGGGGCTACGAGCAGTACGTC. This encodes CASSLRGGGYEQYV. The V gene is TRBV7-2, the J gene TRBJ2-7; 7 bases are a match to TRBD2. The CDR3 runs to 14 residues. Germline CDR1 reads SGHTA; CDR2 reads FQGNSA. V was pared by 2 bases and J by 3 bases, with 4 bases of the junction left unmatched.

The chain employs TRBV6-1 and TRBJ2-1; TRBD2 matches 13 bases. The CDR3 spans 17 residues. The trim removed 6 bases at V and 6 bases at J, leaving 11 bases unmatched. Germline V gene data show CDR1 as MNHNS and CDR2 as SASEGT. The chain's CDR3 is CASRERRGLAGANEQFF. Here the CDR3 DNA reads TGTGCCAGCAGGGAAAGAAGAGGACTAGCGGGAGCCAATGAGCAGTTCTTC.

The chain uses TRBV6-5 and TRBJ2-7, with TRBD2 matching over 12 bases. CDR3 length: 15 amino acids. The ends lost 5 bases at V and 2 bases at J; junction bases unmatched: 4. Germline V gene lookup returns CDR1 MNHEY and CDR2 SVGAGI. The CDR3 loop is CASSRLAGDPYEQYF. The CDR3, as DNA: TGTGCCAGCAGTAGACTAGCGGGGGATCCCTACGAGCAGTACTTC.

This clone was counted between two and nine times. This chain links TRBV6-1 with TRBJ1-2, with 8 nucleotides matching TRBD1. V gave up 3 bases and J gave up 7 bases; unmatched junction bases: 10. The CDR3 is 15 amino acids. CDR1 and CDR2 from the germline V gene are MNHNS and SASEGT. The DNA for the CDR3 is TGTGCCAGCAGTGAGTATCCCGGGACAGGCAGTGGCTACACCTTC. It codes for CASSEYPGTGSGYTF.

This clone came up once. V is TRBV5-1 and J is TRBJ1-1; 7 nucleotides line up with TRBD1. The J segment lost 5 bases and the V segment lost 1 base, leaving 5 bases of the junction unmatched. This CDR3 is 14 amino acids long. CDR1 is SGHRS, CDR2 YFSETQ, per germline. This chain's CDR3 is CASSLKTGLTEAFF. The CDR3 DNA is TGCGCCAGCAGCTTGAAGACAGGGTTGACTGAAGCTTTCTTT.

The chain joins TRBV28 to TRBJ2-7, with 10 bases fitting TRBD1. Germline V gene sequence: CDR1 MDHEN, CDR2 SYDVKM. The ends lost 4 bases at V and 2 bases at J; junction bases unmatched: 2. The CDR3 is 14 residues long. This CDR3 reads CASSSGQGAYEQYV. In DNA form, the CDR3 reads TGTGCCAGCAGTTCTGGACAGGGGGCCTACGAGCAGTACGTC.

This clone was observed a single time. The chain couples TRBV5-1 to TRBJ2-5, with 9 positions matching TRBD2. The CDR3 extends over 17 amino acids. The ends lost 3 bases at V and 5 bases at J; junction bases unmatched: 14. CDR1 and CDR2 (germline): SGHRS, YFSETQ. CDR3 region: CASSSPGSGGNSETQYF. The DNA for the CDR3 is TGCGCCAGCAGCTCCCCAGGGAGCGGGGGGAATAGTGAGACCCAGTACTTC.

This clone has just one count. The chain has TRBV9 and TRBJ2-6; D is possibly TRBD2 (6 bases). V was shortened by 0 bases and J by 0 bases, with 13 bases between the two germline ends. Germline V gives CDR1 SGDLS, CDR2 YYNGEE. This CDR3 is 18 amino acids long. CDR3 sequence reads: CASSVGGDLLSGANVLTF. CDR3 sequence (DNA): TGTGCCAGCAGCGTAGGGGGGGACCTCCTCTCTGGGGCCAACGTCCTGACTTTC. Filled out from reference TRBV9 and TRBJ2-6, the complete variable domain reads DSGVTQTPKHLITATGQRVTLRCSPRSGDLSVYWYQQSLDQGLQFLIQYYNGEERAKGNILERFSAQQFPDLHSELNLSSLELGDSALYFCASSVGGDLLSGANVLTFGAGSRLTVL.

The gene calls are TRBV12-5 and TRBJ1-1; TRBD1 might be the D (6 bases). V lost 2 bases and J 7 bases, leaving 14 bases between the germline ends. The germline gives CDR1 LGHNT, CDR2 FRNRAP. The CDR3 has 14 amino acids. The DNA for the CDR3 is TGTGCTAGTGGTTTGACAGGGATAATCGGTGAAGCTTTCTTT. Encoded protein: CASGLTGIIGEAFF.

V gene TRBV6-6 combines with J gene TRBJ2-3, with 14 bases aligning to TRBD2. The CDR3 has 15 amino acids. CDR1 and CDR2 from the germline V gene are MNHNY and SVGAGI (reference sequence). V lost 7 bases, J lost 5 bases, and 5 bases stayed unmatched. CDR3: CASTTGTSGRDTQYF. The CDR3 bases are TGTGCCAGCACAACCGGGACTAGCGGGAGAGATACGCAGTATTTT.

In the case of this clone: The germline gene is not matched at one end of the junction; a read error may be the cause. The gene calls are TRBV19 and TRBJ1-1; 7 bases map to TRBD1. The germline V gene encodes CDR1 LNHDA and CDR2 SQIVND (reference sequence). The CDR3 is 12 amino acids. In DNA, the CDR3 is TGTGCCAGTAGTATTGATCTCGGGACAGCCTCCTTT. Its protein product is CASSIDLGTASF.

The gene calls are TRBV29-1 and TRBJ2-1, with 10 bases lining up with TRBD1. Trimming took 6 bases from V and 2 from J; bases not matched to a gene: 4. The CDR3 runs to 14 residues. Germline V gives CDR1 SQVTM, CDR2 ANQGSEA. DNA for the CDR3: TGCAGCGTGGACAGGGGGGGAACCTACAATGAGCAGTTCTTC. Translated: CSVDRGGTYNEQFF.

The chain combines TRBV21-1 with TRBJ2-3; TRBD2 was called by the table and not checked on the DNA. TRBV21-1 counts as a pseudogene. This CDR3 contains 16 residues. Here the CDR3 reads CASSKWSSPTTDTQYF. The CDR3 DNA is TGTGCCAGCAGCAAATGGAGCAGCCCGACCACAGATACGCAGTATTTT.

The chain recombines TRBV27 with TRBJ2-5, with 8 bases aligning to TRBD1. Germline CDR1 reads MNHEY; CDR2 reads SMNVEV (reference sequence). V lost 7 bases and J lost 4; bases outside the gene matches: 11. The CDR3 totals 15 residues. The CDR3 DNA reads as TGTGCCAGCAATGCCCAGGGGGCAACGATAGAGACCCAGTACTTC. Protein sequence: CASNAQGATIETQYF.

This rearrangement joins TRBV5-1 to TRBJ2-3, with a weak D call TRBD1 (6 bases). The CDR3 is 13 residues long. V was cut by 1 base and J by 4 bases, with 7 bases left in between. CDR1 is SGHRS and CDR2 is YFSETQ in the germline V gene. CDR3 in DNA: TGCGCCAGCAGCTTGTCAGGGGCAGATACGCAGTATTTT. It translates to CASSLSGADTQYF. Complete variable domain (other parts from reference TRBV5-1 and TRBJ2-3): KAGVTQTPRYLIKTRGQQVTLSCSPISGHRSVSWYQQTPGQGLQFLFEYFSETQRNKGNFPGRFSGRQFSNSRSEMNVSTLELGDSALYLCASSLSGADTQYFGPGTRLTVL.

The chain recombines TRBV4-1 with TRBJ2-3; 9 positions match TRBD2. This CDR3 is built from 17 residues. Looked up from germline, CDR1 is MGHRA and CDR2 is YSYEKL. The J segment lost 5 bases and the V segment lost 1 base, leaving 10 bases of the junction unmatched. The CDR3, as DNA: TGCGCCAGCAGCCAAGGGGACTTGGGGACTAGCTTAGATACGCAGTATTTT. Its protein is CASSQGDLGTSLDTQYF.

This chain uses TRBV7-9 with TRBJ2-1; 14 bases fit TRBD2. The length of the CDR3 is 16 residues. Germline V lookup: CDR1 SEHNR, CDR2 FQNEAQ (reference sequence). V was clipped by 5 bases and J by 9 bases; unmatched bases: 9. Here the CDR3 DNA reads TGTGCCAGCAGCACATCGGGGACTAGCGGGAGAGGTGAGCAGTTCTTC. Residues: CASSTSGTSGRGEQFF.

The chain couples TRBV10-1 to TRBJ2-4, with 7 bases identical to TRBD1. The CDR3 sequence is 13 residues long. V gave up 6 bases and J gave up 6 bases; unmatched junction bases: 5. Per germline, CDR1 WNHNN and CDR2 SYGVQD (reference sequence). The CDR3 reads CASSPQGRNIQYF. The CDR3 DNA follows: TGCGCCAGCAGCCCACAGGGGAGAAACATTCAGTACTTC.

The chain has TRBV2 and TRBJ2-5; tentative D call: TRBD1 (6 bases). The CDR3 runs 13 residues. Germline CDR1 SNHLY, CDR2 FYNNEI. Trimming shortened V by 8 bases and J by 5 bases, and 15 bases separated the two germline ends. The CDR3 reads CASYNRVAETQYF. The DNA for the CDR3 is TGTGCCAGCTATAACAGGGTGGCGGAGACCCAGTACTTC. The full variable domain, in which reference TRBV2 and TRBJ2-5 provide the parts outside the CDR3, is EPEVTQTPSHQVTQMGQEVILRCVPISNHLYFYWYRQILGQKVEFLVSFYNNEISEKSEIFDDQFSVERPDGSNFTLKIRSTKLEDSAMYFCASYNRVAETQYFGPGTRLLVL.

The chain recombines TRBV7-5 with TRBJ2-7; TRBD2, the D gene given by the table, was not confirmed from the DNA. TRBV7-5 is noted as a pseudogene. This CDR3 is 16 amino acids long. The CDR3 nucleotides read TGTGCCAGAAGCTTATGGTGTCTAGCGGTACCCTACGAGCAGTACGTC. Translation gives CARSLWCLAVPYEQYV.

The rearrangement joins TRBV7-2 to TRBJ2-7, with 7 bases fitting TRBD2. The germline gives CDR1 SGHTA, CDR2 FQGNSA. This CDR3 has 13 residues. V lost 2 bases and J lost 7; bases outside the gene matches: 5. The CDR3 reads CASSLTGGREQYV. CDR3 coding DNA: TGTGCCAGCAGCTTAACGGGAGGAAGAGAGCAGTACGTC.

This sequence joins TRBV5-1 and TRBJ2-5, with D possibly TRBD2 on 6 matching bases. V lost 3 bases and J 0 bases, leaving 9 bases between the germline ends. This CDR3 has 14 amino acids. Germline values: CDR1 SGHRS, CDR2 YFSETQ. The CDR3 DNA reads TGCGCCAGCAGCTCCGGGGACTACCAAGAGACCCAGTACTTC. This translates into CASSSGDYQETQYF.

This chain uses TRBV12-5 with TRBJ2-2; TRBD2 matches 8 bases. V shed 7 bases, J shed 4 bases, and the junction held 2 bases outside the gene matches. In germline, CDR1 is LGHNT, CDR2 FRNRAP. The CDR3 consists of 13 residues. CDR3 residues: CASAGGATGELFF. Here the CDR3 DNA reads TGTGCTAGTGCCGGGGGGGCCACCGGGGAGCTGTTTTTT.

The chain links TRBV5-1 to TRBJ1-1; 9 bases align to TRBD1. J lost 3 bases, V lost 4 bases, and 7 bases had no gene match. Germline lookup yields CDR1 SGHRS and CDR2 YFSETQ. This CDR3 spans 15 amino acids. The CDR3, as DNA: TGCGCCAGCAGCCTGTACAGGGGGCAGGACACTGAAGCTTTCTTT. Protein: CASSLYRGQDTEAFF. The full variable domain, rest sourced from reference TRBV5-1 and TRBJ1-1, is KAGVTQTPRYLIKTRGQQVTLSCSPISGHRSVSWYQQTPGQGLQFLFEYFSETQRNKGNFPGRFSGRQFSNSRSEMNVSTLELGDSALYLCASSLYRGQDTEAFFGQGTRLTVV.

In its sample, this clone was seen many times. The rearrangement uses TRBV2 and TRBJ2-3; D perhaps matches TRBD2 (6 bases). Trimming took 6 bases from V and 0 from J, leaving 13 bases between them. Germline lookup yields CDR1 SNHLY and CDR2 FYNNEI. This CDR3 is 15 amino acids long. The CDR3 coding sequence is TGTGCCAGCAGGGGCCGGGACTGGAGCACAGATACGCAGTATTTT. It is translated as CASRGRDWSTDTQYF.

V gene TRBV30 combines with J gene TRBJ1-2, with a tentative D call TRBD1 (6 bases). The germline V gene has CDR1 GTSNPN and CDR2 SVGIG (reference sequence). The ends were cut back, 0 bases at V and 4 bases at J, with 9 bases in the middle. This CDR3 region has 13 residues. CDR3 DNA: TGTGCCTGGAGTGTAGGGGGAGTCTATGGCTACACCTTC. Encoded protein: CAWSVGGVYGYTF.

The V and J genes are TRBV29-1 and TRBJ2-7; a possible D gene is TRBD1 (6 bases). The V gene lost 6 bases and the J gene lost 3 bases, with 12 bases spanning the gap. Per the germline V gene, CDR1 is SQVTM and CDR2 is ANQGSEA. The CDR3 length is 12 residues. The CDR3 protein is CSVWDTNYEQYF. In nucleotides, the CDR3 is TGCAGCGTGTGGGACACAAACTACGAGCAGTACTTC.